The T cell receptor (beta chain) under discussion was sequenced for a study of T cells in women clearing cervical HPV infection. Regarding the study as a whole: TRBV6-7 relative abundance averaged approximately 0.1% in cases and about 0.17% in controls.

Concerning this clone: Its target is not known. Sequencing ends 3 residues short of the CDR3 end; the germline J gene provides the rest.

Profiling relied on immunoSEQ multiplex PCR, and the TCRdb table lists in-frame clones only, not all of them. The repertoire table contains roughly 22,000 clones. This CDR3 spans 14 amino acids. J gave up 2 bases and V 3 bases, and 5 bases lay outside the gene matches. Germline assignment: CDR1 SGHRS and CDR2 YFSETQ. The source is a woman between 18 and 70 years old with a cervical HPV16 infection that either progressed to CIN3+ or cleared (not recorded which). The rearrangement joins TRBV5-1 to TRBJ2-7, with 7 bases aligning to TRBD1. Sequenced sample: blood buffy coat. CDR3 protein: CASSSRQGTYEQYF. The CDR3 bases that were read are TGCGCCAGCAGCTCTAGACAGGGAACCTACGAG.